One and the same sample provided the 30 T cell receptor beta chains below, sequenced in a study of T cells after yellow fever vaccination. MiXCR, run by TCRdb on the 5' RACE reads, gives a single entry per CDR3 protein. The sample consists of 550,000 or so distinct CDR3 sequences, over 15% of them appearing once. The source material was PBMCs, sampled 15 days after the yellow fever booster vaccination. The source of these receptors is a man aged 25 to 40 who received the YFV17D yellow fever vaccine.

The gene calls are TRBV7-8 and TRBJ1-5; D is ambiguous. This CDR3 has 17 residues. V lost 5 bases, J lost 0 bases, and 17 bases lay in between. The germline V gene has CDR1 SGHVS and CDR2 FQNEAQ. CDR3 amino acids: CASSGVGREYSNQPQHF. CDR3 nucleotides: TGTGCCAGCAGCGGGGTTGGGAGGGAATATAGCAATCAGCCCCAGCATTTT.

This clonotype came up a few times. The CDR3 here is CATSDIASTVGEQFF. CDR3 nucleotide sequence: TGTGCCACCAGTGATATAGCCTCGACGGTGGGTGAGCAGTTCTTC. The chain recombines TRBV24-1 with TRBJ2-1; D unresolved. There are 15 residues in the CDR3. The ends were cut back, 3 bases at V and 9 bases at J, with 17 bases in the middle. CDR1 is KGHDR, CDR2 SFDVKD, per germline.

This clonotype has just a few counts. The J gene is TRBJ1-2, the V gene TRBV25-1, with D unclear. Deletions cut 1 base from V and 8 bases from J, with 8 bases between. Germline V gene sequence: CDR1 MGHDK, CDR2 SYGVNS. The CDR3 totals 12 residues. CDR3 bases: TGTGCCAGCAGTGAATTTGTTGCCGGCTACACCTTC. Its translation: CASSEFVAGYTF.

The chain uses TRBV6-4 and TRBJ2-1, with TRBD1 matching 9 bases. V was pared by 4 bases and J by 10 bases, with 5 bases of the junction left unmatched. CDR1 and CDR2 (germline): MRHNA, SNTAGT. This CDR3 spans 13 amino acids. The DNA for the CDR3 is TGTGCCAGCAGTGCCTCCGGGACAGGGGAGCAGTTCTTC. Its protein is CASSASGTGEQFF.

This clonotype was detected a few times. Written as DNA, the CDR3 is TGTGCCAGCAGCCAAGGGACTCCTAGCACAGATACGCAGTATTTT. Translated, it gives CASSQGTPSTDTQYF. The chain has TRBV3-1 and TRBJ2-3; D is perhaps TRBD2 (5 bases). The CDR3 has 15 amino acids. Between the trimmed V and J ends, which lost 1 base and 0 bases, there was a span of 8 bases. Germline assignment: CDR1 LGHDT and CDR2 YNNKEL (reference sequence).

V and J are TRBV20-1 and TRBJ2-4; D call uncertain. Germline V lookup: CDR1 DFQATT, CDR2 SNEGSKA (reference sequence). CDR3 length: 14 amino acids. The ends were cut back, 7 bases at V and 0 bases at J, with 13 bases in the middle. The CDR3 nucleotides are TGCAGTGGCGACCGCAACCAAGCCAAAAACATTCAGTACTTC. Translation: CSGDRNQAKNIQYF.

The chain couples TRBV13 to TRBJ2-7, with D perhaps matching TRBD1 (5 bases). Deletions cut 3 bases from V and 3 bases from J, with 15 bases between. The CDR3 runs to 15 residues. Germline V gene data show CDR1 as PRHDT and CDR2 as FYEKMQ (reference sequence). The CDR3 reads CASSLGLGRSYEQYF. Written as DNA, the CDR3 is TGTGCCAGCAGCTTGGGGCTTGGACGGAGCTACGAGCAGTACTTC.

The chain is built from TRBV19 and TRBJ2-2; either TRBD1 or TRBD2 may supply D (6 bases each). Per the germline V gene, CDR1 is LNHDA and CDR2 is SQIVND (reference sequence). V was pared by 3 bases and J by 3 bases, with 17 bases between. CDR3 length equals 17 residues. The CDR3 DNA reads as TGTGCCAGTAGTATGGTGAGGGGGGCAGTGCACACCGGGGAGCTGTTTTTT. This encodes CASSMVRGAVHTGELFF.

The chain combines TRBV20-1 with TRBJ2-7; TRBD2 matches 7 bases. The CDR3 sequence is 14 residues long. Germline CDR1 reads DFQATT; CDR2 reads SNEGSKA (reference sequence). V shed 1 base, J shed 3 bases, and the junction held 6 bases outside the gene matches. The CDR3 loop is CSARAAGVGYEQYF. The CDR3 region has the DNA TGCAGTGCTAGAGCCGCGGGGGTGGGCTACGAGCAGTACTTC.

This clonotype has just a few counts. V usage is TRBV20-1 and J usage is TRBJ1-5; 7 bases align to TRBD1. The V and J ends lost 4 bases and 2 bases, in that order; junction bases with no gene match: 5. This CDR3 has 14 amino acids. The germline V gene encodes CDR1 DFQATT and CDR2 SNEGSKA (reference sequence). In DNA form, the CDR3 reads TGCAGTGCTAACTTGGGGACAGGCAATCAGCCCCAGCATTTT. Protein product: CSANLGTGNQPQHF.

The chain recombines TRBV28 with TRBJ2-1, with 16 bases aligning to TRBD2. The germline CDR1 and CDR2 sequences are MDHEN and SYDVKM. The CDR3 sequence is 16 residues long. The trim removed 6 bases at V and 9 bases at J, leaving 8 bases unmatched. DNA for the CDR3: TGTGCCAGCAGGCTCGGGACTAGCGGGAGGGGGGCTGAGCAGTTCTTC. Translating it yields CASRLGTSGRGAEQFF.

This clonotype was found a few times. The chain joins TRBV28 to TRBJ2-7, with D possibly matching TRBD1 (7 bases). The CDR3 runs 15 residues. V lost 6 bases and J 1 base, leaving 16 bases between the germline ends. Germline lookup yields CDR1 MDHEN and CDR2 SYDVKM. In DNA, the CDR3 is TGTGCCAGCAGGGATCCCGGGGGACAGTCCTACGAGCAGTACTTC. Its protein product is CASRDPGGQSYEQYF.

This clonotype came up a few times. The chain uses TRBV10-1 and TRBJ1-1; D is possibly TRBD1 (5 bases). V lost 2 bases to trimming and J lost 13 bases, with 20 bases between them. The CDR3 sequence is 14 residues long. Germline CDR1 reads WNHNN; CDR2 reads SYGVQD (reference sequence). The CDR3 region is CASSETGGRRGIFF. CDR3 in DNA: TGCGCCAGCAGTGAGACGGGGGGTCGCCGGGGGATTTTCTTT.

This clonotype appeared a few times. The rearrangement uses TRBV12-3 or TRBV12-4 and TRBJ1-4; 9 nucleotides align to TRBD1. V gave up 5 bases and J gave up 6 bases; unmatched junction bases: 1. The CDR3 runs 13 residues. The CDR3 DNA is TGTGCCAGCAGTCGGACAGGGGATGAAAAACTGTTTTTT. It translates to CASSRTGDEKLFF.

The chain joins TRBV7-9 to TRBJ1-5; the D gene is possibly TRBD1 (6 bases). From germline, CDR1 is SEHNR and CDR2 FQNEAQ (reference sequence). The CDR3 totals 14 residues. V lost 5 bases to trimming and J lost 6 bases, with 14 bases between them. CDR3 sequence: CASSKGGAAQPQHF. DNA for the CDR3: TGTGCCAGCAGCAAGGGGGGGGCTGCTCAGCCCCAGCATTTT.

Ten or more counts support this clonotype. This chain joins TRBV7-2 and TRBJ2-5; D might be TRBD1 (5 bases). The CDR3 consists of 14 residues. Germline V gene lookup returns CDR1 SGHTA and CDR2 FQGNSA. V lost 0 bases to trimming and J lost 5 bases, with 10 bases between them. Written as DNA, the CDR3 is TGTGCCAGCAGCTTAGCGCCAGGGCTTGAGACCCAGTACTTC. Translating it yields CASSLAPGLETQYF.

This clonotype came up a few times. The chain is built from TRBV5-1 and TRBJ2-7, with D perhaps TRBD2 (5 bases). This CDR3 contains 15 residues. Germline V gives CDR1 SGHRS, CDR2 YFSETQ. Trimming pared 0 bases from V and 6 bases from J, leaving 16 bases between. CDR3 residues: CASSLVGPGWSEQYF. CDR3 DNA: TGCGCCAGCAGCTTGGTGGGTCCGGGGTGGAGCGAGCAGTACTTC. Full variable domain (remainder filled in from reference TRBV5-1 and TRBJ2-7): KAGVTQTPRYLIKTRGQQVTLSCSPISGHRSVSWYQQTPGQGLQFLFEYFSETQRNKGNFPGRFSGRQFSNSRSEMNVSTLELGDSALYLCASSLVGPGWSEQYFGPGTRLTVT.

CDR3: CASSPGATQNEQFF. CDR3 sequence (DNA): TGTGCCAGCAGTCCCGGGGCAACCCAGAATGAGCAGTTCTTC. V usage is TRBV6-1 and J usage is TRBJ2-1; TRBD1 or TRBD2 may be the D gene (5 bases each). In germline, CDR1 is MNHNS, CDR2 SASEGT. With 5 bases removed from V and 7 bases from J, the gap between germline ends came to 15 bases. The CDR3 runs 14 residues.

CDR3 coding DNA: TGCAGTGCCTCGAAAGGGTTAGCCTACGAGCAGTACTTC. Its translation: CSASKGLAYEQYF. The chain combines TRBV20-1 with TRBJ2-7; D call uncertain. V lost 6 bases, J lost 2 bases, and 14 bases lay in between. Germline lookup yields CDR1 DFQATT and CDR2 SNEGSKA (reference sequence). The CDR3 is made up of 13 amino acids.

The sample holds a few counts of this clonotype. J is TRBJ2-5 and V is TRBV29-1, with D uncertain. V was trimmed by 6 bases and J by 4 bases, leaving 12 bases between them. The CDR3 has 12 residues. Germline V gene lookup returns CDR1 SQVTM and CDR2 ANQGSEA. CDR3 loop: CSVRRKAETQYF. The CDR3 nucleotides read TGCAGCGTCCGAAGGAAGGCAGAGACCCAGTACTTC. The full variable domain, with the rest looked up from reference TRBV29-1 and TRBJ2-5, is SAVISQKPSRDICQRGTSLTIQCQVDSQVTMMFWYRQQPGQSLTLIATANQGSEATYESGFVIDKFPISRPNLTFSTLTVSNMSPEDSSIYLCSVRRKAETQYFGPGTRLLVL.

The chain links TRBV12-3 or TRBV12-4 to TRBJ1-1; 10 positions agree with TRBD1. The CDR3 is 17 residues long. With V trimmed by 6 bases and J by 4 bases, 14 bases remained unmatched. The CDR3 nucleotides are TGTGCCAGCAGGTCCGGGACAGGGGATAGGCTTTTCACTGAAGCTTTCTTT. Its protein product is CASRSGTGDRLFTEAFF.

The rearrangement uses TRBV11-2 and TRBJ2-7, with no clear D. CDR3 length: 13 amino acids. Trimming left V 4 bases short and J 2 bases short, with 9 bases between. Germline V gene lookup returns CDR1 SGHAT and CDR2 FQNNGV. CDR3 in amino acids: CASSSALAYEQYF. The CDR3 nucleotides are TGTGCCAGCAGCTCGGCCCTCGCCTACGAGCAGTACTTC.

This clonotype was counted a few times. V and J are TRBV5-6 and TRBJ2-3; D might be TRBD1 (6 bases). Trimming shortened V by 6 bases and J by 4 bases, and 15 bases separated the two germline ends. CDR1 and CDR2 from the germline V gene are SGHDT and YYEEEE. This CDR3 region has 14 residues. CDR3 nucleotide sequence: TGTGCCAGCACTGAAGGGGGAGTGGCAGATACGCAGTATTTT. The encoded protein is CASTEGGVADTQYF.

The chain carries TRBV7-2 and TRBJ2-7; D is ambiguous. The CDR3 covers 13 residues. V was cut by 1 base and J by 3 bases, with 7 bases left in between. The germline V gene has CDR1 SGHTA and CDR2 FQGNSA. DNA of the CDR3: TGTGCCAGCAGCTTAGGTCTCTACTACGAGCAGTACTTC. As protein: CASSLGLYYEQYF.

CDR3 sequence reads: CASSQIQGWGYTF. The CDR3 nucleotides are TGTGCCAGCAGCCAGATACAGGGGTGGGGCTACACCTTC. V and J are TRBV6-1 and TRBJ1-2; 7 bases agree with TRBD1. The length of the CDR3 is 13 residues. The germline V gene has CDR1 MNHNS and CDR2 SASEGT. Germline trimming cut 6 bases from V and 8 bases from J; bases unmatched to any gene: 9.

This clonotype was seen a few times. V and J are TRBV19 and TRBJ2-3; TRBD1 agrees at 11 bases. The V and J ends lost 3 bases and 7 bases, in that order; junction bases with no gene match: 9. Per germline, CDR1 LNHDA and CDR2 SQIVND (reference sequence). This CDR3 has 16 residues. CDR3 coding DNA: TGTGCCAGTAGTATTGGACAGGGGGCGTTGGGAAATACGCAGTATTTT. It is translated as CASSIGQGALGNTQYF.

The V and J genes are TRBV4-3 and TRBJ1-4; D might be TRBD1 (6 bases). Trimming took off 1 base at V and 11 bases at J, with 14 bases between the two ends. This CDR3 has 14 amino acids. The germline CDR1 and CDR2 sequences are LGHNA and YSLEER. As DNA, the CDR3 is TGCGCCAGCAGCCAAGGGCTAGGGGGGGATAAACTGTTTTTT. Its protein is CASSQGLGGDKLFF.

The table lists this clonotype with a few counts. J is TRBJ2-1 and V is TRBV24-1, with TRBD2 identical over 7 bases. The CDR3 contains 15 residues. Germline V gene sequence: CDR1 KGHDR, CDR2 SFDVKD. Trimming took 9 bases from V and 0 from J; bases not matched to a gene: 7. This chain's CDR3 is CATEGRAGSYNEQFF. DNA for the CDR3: TGTGCCACCGAAGGGAGGGCGGGCTCCTACAATGAGCAGTTCTTC.

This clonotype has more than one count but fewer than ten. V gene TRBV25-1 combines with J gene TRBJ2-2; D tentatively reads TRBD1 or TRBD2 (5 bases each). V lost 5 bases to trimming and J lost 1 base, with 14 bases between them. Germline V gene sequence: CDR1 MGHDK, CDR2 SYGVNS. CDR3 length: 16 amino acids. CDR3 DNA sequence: TGTGCCAGCAGTCCCCTCGGGACGGAGAACACCGGGGAGCTGTTTTTT. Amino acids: CASSPLGTENTGELFF.

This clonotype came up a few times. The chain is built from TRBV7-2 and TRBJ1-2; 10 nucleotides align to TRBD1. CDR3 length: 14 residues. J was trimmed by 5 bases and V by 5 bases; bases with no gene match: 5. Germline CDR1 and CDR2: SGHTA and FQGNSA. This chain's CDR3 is CASSLGTGDYGYTF. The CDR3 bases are TGTGCCAGCAGCCTCGGGACAGGGGATTATGGCTACACCTTC.